The 4 T cell receptor beta chains in this list originate from one sample, sequenced in a study of identical twins. Each CDR3 protein gets one entry after TCRdb re-called the 5' RACE reads with MiXCR. The table has about 240,000 distinct CDR3 sequences, 12% seen once. The same sample was also used in a study of yellow fever vaccine responses in identical twins.

The sequenced sample consisted of memory (CD45RO+) T cells sorted from blood. These receptors all stem from a woman aged 18-29 years in good health.

In this sample, this clonotype turned up many times. This chain joins TRBV25-1 and TRBJ2-2; the D gene could be TRBD1 or TRBD2 (5 bases each). The CDR3 is 16 amino acids. Germline CDR1 reads MGHDK; CDR2 reads SYGVNS. The V end lost 1 base, the J end lost 3 bases, and 12 bases lay between the germline ends. The chain's CDR3 is CASSELRDGHTGELFF. The DNA for the CDR3 is TGTGCCAGCAGTGAATTACGGGACGGACACACCGGGGAGCTGTTTTTT.

This clonotype was seen a few times. The chain uses TRBV5-6 and TRBJ2-1; TRBD2 matches 11 bases. There are 17 residues in the CDR3. CDR1 and CDR2 from the germline V gene are SGHDT and YYEEEE. The J segment lost 3 bases and the V segment lost 5 bases, leaving 10 bases of the junction unmatched. The CDR3 sequence: CASRGGLAGYDYNEQFF. The CDR3 bases are TGTGCCAGCAGAGGAGGACTAGCGGGCTACGACTACAATGAGCAGTTCTTC.

This clonotype was detected only a few times. This chain joins TRBV7-9 and TRBJ2-3; 12 bases fit TRBD2. Germline-derived CDR1 and CDR2 are SEHNR and FQNEAQ (reference sequence). CDR3 length: 17 residues. The ends lost 6 bases at V and 4 bases at J; junction bases unmatched: 11. CDR3 region: CASSPKTSGSAADTQYF. DNA of the CDR3: TGTGCCAGCAGTCCCAAGACTAGCGGGAGTGCCGCAGATACGCAGTATTTT.

The chain joins TRBV28 to TRBJ2-1; 9 bases fit TRBD2. Germline CDR1 MDHEN, CDR2 SYDVKM. The CDR3 contains 18 residues. V was clipped by 11 bases and J by 2 bases; unmatched bases: 19. The CDR3 is CARCLMVAGVAPYNEQFF. The DNA for the CDR3 is TGTGCCCGCTGTTTAATGGTAGCGGGGGTCGCTCCCTACAATGAGCAGTTCTTC.